This is a list of T cell receptor beta chains from one sample in a study of regulatory T cells in long-lasting Graves disease. Using its own MiXCR run on the multiplex PCR reads, TCRdb lists one record per CDR3 protein. The profile shows 350,000 to 400,000 distinct CDR3 sequences, 15% to 20% of them singletons. The same data also went into a second study, on T cells in Graves' hyperthyroidism and ophthalmopathy.

The specimen was peripheral blood mononuclear cells (PBMCs), collected at new diagnosis, from a patient treated with antithyroid drugs. These receptors were taken from a woman aged 18-29 years with Graves disease. CDR3s include the opening cysteine and the closing phenylalanine or tryptophan. Clone size appears in some rows only: once, few, many, or a class for an expanded clone.

>many|TRBV11-1|TRBJ1-1
CASSLGGGSWNTEAFF
>.|TRBV6-5|TRBJ1-5
CASSYEQGYQPQHF
>many|TRBV2|TRBJ1-2
CASSEGTHNGYTF
>few|TRBV7-2|TRBJ1-1
CASSYTGAPSLNTEAFF
>few|TRBV20-1|TRBJ2-7
CSARTGTGVYEQYF
>many|TRBV27|TRBJ1-1
CASSWGGLGAEAFF
>many|TRBV11-1|TRBJ2-3
CASSLGWRGGEDTQYF
>many|TRBV2|TRBJ2-2
CASSEVTEGTGELFF
>.|TRBV19|TRBJ1-1
CASSIDRGVTEAFF
>.|TRBV3-1|TRBJ1-2
CASSTRSGTGENYGYTF
>few|TRBV25-1|TRBJ2-7
CASSESKYEQYF
>few|TRBV7-2|TRBJ2-2
CASSEGRPSGELFF
>many|TRBV12-3/TRBV12-4|TRBJ1-5
CASSGETVRGPQHF
>many|TRBV6-5|TRBJ2-3
CASSYDRVGADTQYF
>few|TRBV6-2/TRBV6-3|TRBJ2-3
CATTSPGTDTQYF
>many|TRBV2|TRBJ2-1
CASSELASYNEQFF
>many|TRBV18|TRBJ2-3
CASSPLEADTQYF
>.|TRBV9|TRBJ2-2
CASSVGGWSGELFF
>few|TRBV12-3/TRBV12-4|TRBJ1-5
CASRRDLRTQHF
>.|TRBV12-3/TRBV12-4|TRBJ2-3
CASRDGGGGGTDTQYF
>many|TRBV10-2|TRBJ1-5
CASSESPNQPQHF
>few|TRBV5-6|TRBJ2-1
CASSLGFNTESSYNEQFF
>.|TRBV7-3|TRBJ1-6
CASSLGGKRNSPLHF